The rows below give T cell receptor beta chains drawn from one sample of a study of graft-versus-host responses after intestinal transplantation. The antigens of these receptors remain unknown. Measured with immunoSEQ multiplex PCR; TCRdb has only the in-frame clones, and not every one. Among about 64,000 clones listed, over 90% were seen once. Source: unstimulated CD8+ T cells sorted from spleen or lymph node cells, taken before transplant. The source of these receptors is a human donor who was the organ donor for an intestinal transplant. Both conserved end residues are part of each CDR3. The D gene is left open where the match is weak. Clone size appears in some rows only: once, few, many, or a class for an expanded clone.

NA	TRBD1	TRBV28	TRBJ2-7	TGTGCCAGCAGTTTATTGTTCTGGCAGGGGGTATCCTACGAGCAGTACTTC	CASSLLFWQGVSYEQYF
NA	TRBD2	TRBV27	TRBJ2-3	TGTGCCAGCAGTTTATCTTTCGGGACTAGTCGGTACTATGCGAGCACAGATACGCAGTATTTT	CASSLSFGTSRYYASTDTQYF
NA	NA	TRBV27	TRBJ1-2	TGTGCCAGCAGTTTATTTCCAGGGAAGTACTACGGCTACACCTTC	CASSLFPGKYYGYTF
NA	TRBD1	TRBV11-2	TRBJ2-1	TGTGCCAGCAGCTTTACCGACAGGGAGAAGGATGAGCAGTTCTTC	CASSFTDREKDEQFF
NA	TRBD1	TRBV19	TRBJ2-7	TGTGCCAGTAGTATCGACCGTACAGGGGCGCCTACCTACGAGCAGTACTTC	CASSIDRTGAPTYEQYF
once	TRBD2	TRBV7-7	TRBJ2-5	TGTGCTAGCAGCTCCGGACTAGCGAAGGGGGAGACCCAGTACTTC	CASSSGLAKGETQYF
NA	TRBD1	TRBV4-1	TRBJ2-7	TGCGCCAGCAGCCCAGCACAGGGGGCGAACGAGCAGTACTTC	CASSPAQGANEQYF
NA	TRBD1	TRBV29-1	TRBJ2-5	TGCAGCGTTGAAACAGGGGGCCAAGAGACCCAGTACTTC	CSVETGGQETQYF
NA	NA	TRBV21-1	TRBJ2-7	TGTGCCAGCAGCCTCCACGAGCAGTACTTC	CASSLHEQYF
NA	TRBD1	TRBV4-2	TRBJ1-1	TGTGCCAGCAGCCAAGGGGGGACAGGGGAAAGGAACACTGAAGCTTTCTTT	CASSQGGTGERNTEAFF
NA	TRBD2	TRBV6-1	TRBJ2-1	TGTGCCAGCAGTGAGCTAGCGGGAGTTCTCCCCCCCTACAATGAGCAGTTCTTC	CASSELAGVLPPYNEQFF
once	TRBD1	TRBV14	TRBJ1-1	TGTGCCAGCAGCCTATTGACAGGGGCTAAGACTGAAGCTTTCTTT	CASSLLTGAKTEAFF
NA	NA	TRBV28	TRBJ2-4	TGTGCCAGCAGTTTATCGGGTGTGGGTCCCAAAAACATTCAGTACTTC	CASSLSGVGPKNIQYF
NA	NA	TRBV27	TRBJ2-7	TGTGCCAGCAGTTTAGGGCCACCATACGAGCAGTACTTC	CASSLGPPYEQYF
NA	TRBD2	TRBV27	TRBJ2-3	TGTGCCAGCACCGGACTAGCGGGAGGGCCCACAGATACGCAGTATTTT	CASTGLAGGPTDTQYF
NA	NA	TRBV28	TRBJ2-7	TGTGCCGCCGGGAGATACCCTTACGGGGTTTGCTTC	CAAGRYPYGVCF
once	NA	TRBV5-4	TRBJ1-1	TGTGCCAGCAGCTTGGTCGGGGACACTGAAGCTTTCTTT	CASSLVGDTEAFF
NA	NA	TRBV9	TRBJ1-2	TGTGCCAGCAGCGTAACGCAGGTACCTAACTATGGCTACACCTTC	CASSVTQVPNYGYTF
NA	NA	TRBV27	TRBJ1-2	TGTGCCAGCGCGGCCCTGGCGGTGCGGGATGGCTACACCTTC	CASAALAVRDGYTF
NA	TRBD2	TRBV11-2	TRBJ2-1	TGTGCCAGCAGCCTATATTTTCGGGGGAGGGTTTACAATGAGCAGTTCTTC	CASSLYFRGRVYNEQFF
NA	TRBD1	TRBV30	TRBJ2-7	TGTGCCTGGCCCGGGACAGCATACGACTACGAGCAGTACTTC	CAWPGTAYDYEQYF
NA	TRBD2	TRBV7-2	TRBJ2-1	TGTGCCAGCAGCTTAGAGCCTAGCGGAATTAATGAGCAGTTCTTC	CASSLEPSGINEQFF
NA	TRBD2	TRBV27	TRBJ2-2	TGTGCCAGCAGTTCCCTAGCGGGAGGGCCTGGGGGGGAGCTGTTTTTT	CASSSLAGGPGGELFF
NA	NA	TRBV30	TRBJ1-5	TGTGCCTGGACGCAGGGAAGCAATCAGCCCCAGCATTTT	CAWTQGSNQPQHF
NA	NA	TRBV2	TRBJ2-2	TGTGCCAGCCTCCCCGGGGGTGGGGCCGGGGAGCTGTTTTTT	CASLPGGGAGELFF
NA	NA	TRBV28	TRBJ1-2	TGTGCCAGCAGTCTCCCCCCGCACATGCCCTATGGCTACACCTTC	CASSLPPHMPYGYTF
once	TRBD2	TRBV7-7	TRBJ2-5	TGTGCTAGCAGCTTCGGTCTAGCGGGAGATGCGGGAGAGACCCAGTACTTC	CASSFGLAGDAGETQYF
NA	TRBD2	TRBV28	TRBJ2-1	TGTGCCAGCAGTTTAAGCCTAGCGGGAGACTATGAGCAGTTCTTC	CASSLSLAGDYEQFF
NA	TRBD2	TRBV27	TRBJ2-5	TGTGCCAGCAGTTTAGGGAGGGGCGAGACCCAGTACTTC	CASSLGRGETQYF
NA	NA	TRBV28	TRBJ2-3	TGTGCCAGCGCCTCCCAGCGCACTAGCACAGATACGCAGTATTTT	CASASQRTSTDTQYF
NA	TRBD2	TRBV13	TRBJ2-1	TGTGCCAGCAGGGGACTAGCGGGAGATCAGTACAATGAGCAGTTCTTC	CASRGLAGDQYNEQFF
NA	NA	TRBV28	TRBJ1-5	TGTGCCAGCAGTTTTACGCTAGGGGGACAGCCCCAGCATTTT	CASSFTLGGQPQHF
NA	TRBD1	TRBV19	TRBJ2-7	TGTGCCAGTAGTGACAGGGGGCTCGACGAGCAGTACTTC	CASSDRGLDEQYF
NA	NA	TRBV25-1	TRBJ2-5	TGTGCCAGCAGCGACTCTGACAGCCAAGAGACCCAGTACTTC	CASSDSDSQETQYF
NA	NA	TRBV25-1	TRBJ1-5	TGTGCCAGCAGTGAATATGGCAGGCGTCAGCCCCAGCATTTT	CASSEYGRRQPQHF
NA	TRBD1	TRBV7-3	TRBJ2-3	TGTGCCAGCAGCTCCAGACAGGGCCTCACAGATACGCAGTATTTT	CASSSRQGLTDTQYF
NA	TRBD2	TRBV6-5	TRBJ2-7	TGTGCCAGCAGACCTCTAGCGGAGAGCTCCTACGAGCAGTACTTC	CASRPLAESSYEQYF
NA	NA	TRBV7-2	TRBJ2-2	TGTGCCAGCAGCTTAATTAGTTCGGGCGGGGAGCTGTTTTTT	CASSLISSGGELFF
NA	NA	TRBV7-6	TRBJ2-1	TGTGCCAGCAGCTTGCAGGGGAGCTCCTACAATGAGCAGTTCTTC	CASSLQGSSYNEQFF